The 21 T cell receptor beta chains presented below share a single source sample, sequenced in a study of memory B cells and T cells in multiple sclerosis. TCRdb's copy holds only in-frame clones and misses some; the assay was immunoSEQ multiplex PCR. The repertoire includes over 10,000 clones, approximately 85% of them detected once, and over 2.5% sits in the top ten. Separate sequencing covered autoproliferating (CFSE-dim) and non-proliferating (CFSE-high) T cells from stimulus-free culture. Replicate wells were pooled after 6 to 8 days of stimulus-free culture of fewer than 65 million CFSE-labeled PBMCs. Their cognate antigens are unknown. The specimen was PBMCs from blood kept in culture. These receptors were taken from a human donor with multiple sclerosis.

The chain is built from TRBV27 and TRBJ2-7; 10 bases fit TRBD1. There are 17 residues in the CDR3. Germline CDR1 MNHEY, CDR2 SMNVEV (reference sequence). V trimming: 2 bases; J trimming: 7 bases; junction bases outside the gene matches: 14. The CDR3 region has the DNA TGTGCCAGCAGTTTAGGGACAGGGGTCATCTTGGGCGGGGAGCAGTACTTC. Translation gives CASSLGTGVILGGEQYF.

The chain links TRBV15 to TRBJ1-5; no firm D call. This CDR3 has 14 amino acids. Trimming removed 6 bases at V and 6 bases at J, with 15 bases between. Germline V CDR1 and CDR2: LNHNV, YYDKDF (reference sequence). CDR3 residues: CATRPLGIGQPQHF. CDR3 DNA sequence: TGTGCCACCAGACCCCTAGGTATAGGTCAGCCCCAGCATTTT.

V gene TRBV19 combines with J gene TRBJ2-5; 12 nucleotides align to TRBD1. Germline CDR1 LNHDA, CDR2 SQIVND (reference sequence). The CDR3 runs to 15 residues. V was clipped by 4 bases and J by 4 bases; unmatched bases: 4. The CDR3 spells CASSTGTGGGETQYF. The CDR3 DNA follows: TGTGCCAGTAGTACGGGGACAGGGGGCGGAGAGACCCAGTACTTC.

This clone was seen a single time. The V call is TRBV2, the J call TRBJ2-1; TRBD2 agrees at 9 bases. The CDR3 runs 15 residues. Trimming removed 7 bases from V and 0 bases from J; junction bases left unmatched: 4. Germline CDR1 SNHLY, CDR2 FYNNEI. The CDR3 is CASTSGTSSYNEQFF. The DNA for the CDR3 is TGTGCCAGCACTAGCGGGACGAGCTCCTACAATGAGCAGTTCTTC. Full variable domain (outside the CDR3, taken from reference TRBV2 and TRBJ2-1): EPEVTQTPSHQVTQMGQEVILRCVPISNHLYFYWYRQILGQKVEFLVSFYNNEISEKSEIFDDQFSVERPDGSNFTLKIRSTKLEDSAMYFCASTSGTSSYNEQFFGPGTRLTVL.

The chain links TRBV6-5 to TRBJ2-1, with D possibly matching TRBD1 (5 bases). Trimming shortened V by 2 bases and J by 8 bases, and 7 bases separated the two germline ends. The CDR3 is 12 residues long. Germline V lookup: CDR1 MNHEY, CDR2 SVGAGI. Written as DNA, the CDR3 is TGTGCCAGCAGTTACGGGGCACATGAGCAGTTCTTC. This translates into CASSYGAHEQFF.

This clone was counted between two and nine times. The rearrangement uses TRBV6-1 and TRBJ2-7; TRBD1 aligns across 9 bases. V gave up 7 bases and J gave up 4 bases; unmatched junction bases: 8. CDR1 is MNHNS and CDR2 is SASEGT in the germline V gene. The CDR3 has 14 amino acids. The CDR3 nucleotides read TGTGCCAGCACCCCTCGACAGGGGGGTTACGAGCAGTACTTC. Its translation is CASTPRQGGYEQYF.

This clone showed up just once. This sequence joins TRBV7-7 and TRBJ1-1; D not certain. Trimming left V 5 bases short and J 0 bases short, with 7 bases between. CDR3 length: 13 amino acids. Germline values: CDR1 SSHAT, CDR2 FNYEAQ (reference sequence). This CDR3 is CASSPSVNTEAFF. The CDR3, as DNA: TGTGCCAGCAGCCCATCAGTGAACACTGAAGCTTTCTTT.

The gene calls are TRBV27 and TRBJ1-2, with 7 nucleotides matching TRBD1. After removal of 7 bases from V and 0 bases from J, the junction contained 17 bases not matched to a gene. Germline CDR1 and CDR2: MNHEY and SMNVEV (reference sequence). CDR3 length: 18 residues. The CDR3 loop reads CASTQRWGRGTANYGYTF. In DNA, the CDR3 is TGTGCCAGCACACAACGTTGGGGGAGGGGGACAGCTAACTATGGCTACACCTTC.

This chain links TRBV7-6 with TRBJ2-1; D gene ambiguous. CDR1 and CDR2 from the germline V gene are SGHVS and FNYEAQ. Trimming removed 1 base from V and 4 bases from J, with 2 bases in between. The CDR3 is 12 residues long. The CDR3 here is CASSLGYNEQFF. DNA of the CDR3: TGTGCCAGCAGCTTAGGTTACAATGAGCAGTTCTTC. Variable domain in full (rest from reference TRBV7-6 and TRBJ2-1): GAGVSQSPRYKVTKRGQDVALRCDPISGHVSLYWYRQALGQGPEFLTYFNYEAQQDKSGLPNDRFSAERPEGSISTLTIQRTEQRDSAMYRCASSLGYNEQFFGPGTRLTVL.

The chain carries TRBV6-1 and TRBJ2-7; D call uncertain. Trimming took 7 bases from V and 6 from J, leaving 13 bases between them. CDR1 and CDR2 from the germline V gene are MNHNS and SASEGT. This CDR3 contains 12 residues. CDR3 sequence: CASTDRFSEQYF. The CDR3, as DNA: TGTGCCAGCACCGACCGTTTCTCCGAGCAGTACTTC.

The chain recombines TRBV5-6 with TRBJ1-2; D gene ambiguous. Germline loops: CDR1 SGHDT, CDR2 YYEEEE. This CDR3 comprises 15 residues. The V and J ends lost 0 bases and 2 bases respectively, with 11 bases between them. This chain's CDR3 is CASSLAGGLNYGYTF. The CDR3 DNA sequence: TGTGCCAGCAGCTTGGCCGGCGGACTGAACTATGGCTACACCTTC.

The CDR3 DNA reads as TGTGCTAGTGGTTTGATCGAGGTATCTGGAAACACCATATATTTT. This gives the protein CASGLIEVSGNTIYF. This chain connects TRBV12-5 to TRBJ1-3, with no clear D. The CDR3 sequence is 15 residues long. Trimming took off 2 bases at V and 1 base at J, with 9 bases between the two ends. CDR1 is LGHNT, CDR2 FRNRAP, per germline.

The rearrangement joins TRBV29-1 to TRBJ2-1, with D hard to call. Trimming shortened V by 8 bases and J by 9 bases, and 23 bases separated the two germline ends. Per germline, CDR1 SQVTM and CDR2 ANQGSEA. The CDR3 has 14 amino acids. The CDR3 sequence: CSFPPRLPDGEQFF. CDR3 bases: TGCAGCTTCCCCCCCCGGCTCCCTGATGGTGAGCAGTTCTTC.

This chain joins TRBV4-1 and TRBJ2-3; 7 bases agree with TRBD2. Unmatched junction bases numbered 4, after V lost 0 bases and J lost 10 bases. Looked up from germline, CDR1 is MGHRA and CDR2 is YSYEKL. The CDR3 is 13 amino acids. CDR3 nucleotides: TGCGCCAGCAGCCAAGATCTGGGAGGGGCGCAGTATTTT. Its translation is CASSQDLGGAQYF.

V and J are TRBV27 and TRBJ2-2; 7 nucleotides agree with TRBD1. Germline V CDR1 and CDR2: MNHEY, SMNVEV (reference sequence). J gave up 3 bases and V 4 bases, and 14 bases lay outside the gene matches. The CDR3 length is 18 residues. The chain's CDR3 is CASSSQWGQLGHTGELFF. CDR3 coding DNA: TGTGCCAGCAGTTCGCAATGGGGACAGTTGGGACACACCGGGGAGCTGTTTTTT.

The chain carries TRBV29-1 and TRBJ2-7; weak D call: TRBD1 (7 bases). V was trimmed by 3 bases and J by 6 bases, leaving 18 bases between them. CDR1 SQVTM and CDR2 ANQGSEA come from the germline V gene. CDR3 size: 14 residues. Written as DNA, the CDR3 is TGCAGCGTTGATCCCAGGGGGGCAGGAAGCGAGCAGTACTTC. Protein sequence: CSVDPRGAGSEQYF.

The rearrangement uses TRBV7-9 and TRBJ2-2; 7 bases align to TRBD1. CDR3 length equals 14 residues. Germline assignment: CDR1 SEHNR and CDR2 FQNEAQ (reference sequence). The V segment lost 6 bases and the J segment 5 bases; nucleotides outside the gene matches: 6. The CDR3 region is CASSYYRGTGELFF. CDR3 DNA sequence: TGTGCCAGCAGTTACTACAGGGGAACCGGGGAGCTGTTTTTT.

The CDR3 protein is CASSTTMGISTEAFF. The DNA of the CDR3 is TGTGCCAGCAGCACGACGATGGGTATTAGCACTGAAGCTTTCTTT. The chain combines TRBV9 with TRBJ1-1; no reliable D call. From germline, CDR1 is SGDLS and CDR2 YYNGEE. The CDR3 contains 15 residues. Trimming removed 4 bases at V and 4 bases at J, with 17 bases between. The full variable domain, completed using reference TRBV9 and TRBJ1-1, is DSGVTQTPKHLITATGQRVTLRCSPRSGDLSVYWYQQSLDQGLQFLIQYYNGEERAKGNILERFSAQQFPDLHSELNLSSLELGDSALYFCASSTTMGISTEAFFGQGTRLTVV.

The chain couples TRBV6-6 to TRBJ2-7; D is unclear. CDR3 length equals 12 residues. Trimming removed 4 bases at V and 0 bases at J, with 4 bases between. Germline assignment: CDR1 MNHNY and CDR2 SVGAGI (reference sequence). DNA of the CDR3: TGTGCCAGCAGTTGGGACTCCTACGAGCAGTACTTC. It specifies CASSWDSYEQYF.

The gene calls are TRBV27 and TRBJ2-7; D gene uncertain. The germline gives CDR1 MNHEY, CDR2 SMNVEV (reference sequence). Trimming took 3 bases from V and 3 from J, leaving 9 bases between them. There are 13 residues in the CDR3. This CDR3 is CASSLGRFYEQYF. The CDR3 nucleotides read TGTGCCAGCAGTTTGGGCAGGTTCTACGAGCAGTACTTC.

The gene calls are TRBV29-1 and TRBJ1-2, with a possible D match to TRBD1 (6 bases). CDR1 is SQVTM, CDR2 ANQGSEA, per germline. Deletions cut 5 bases from V and 3 bases from J, with 13 bases between. The CDR3 sequence is 13 residues long. CDR3: CSVTGFGDYGYTF. The CDR3, as DNA: TGCAGCGTTACAGGGTTCGGGGACTATGGCTACACCTTC.